This T cell receptor beta chain is from a study of blood T cell repertoires in COVID-19. Across the whole study: The study drew acute and convalescent COVID-19 samples from the United States, Italy and Spain. T cells, B-cell-depleted T cells, or PBMCs provided the cDNA or gDNA that served as material.

In the study's own analysis: Counts of nucleated cells, estimated from reference gene primer amplification, were obtained. The table came from immunoSEQ multiplex PCR; TCRdb's copy has only in-frame clones and leaves some out. The V and J calls and clone size are taken from that table; D and trimming were inferred from the DNA. The data contain roughly 150,000 clones, approximately 90% of them seen just once; the ten biggest clones take up roughly 2.3%. The germline V gene has CDR1 LNHDA and CDR2 SQIVND (reference sequence). Unmatched junction bases numbered 9, after V lost 2 bases and J lost 8 bases. The length of the CDR3 is 16 residues.

V is TRBV19 and J is TRBJ1-6; 7 bases agree with TRBD1. The clonotype comes from a man between 18 and 29 years old with acute or convalescent COVID-19. Sequenced: peripheral blood. The CDR3 reads CASSIHRQGGDSPLHF. The CDR3 coding sequence is TGTGCCAGTAGTATACACAGACAGGGTGGAGATTCACCCCTCCACTTT.